The clone carrying this TCR beta chain was counted between two and nine times. Its antigen remains unidentified. This CDR3 contains 14 residues. Germline CDR1 reads SGHVS; CDR2 reads FQNEAQ. V dropped 1 base and J dropped 4 bases, with 10 bases sitting between them. The data belong to a study of CD8 T cells in ankylosing spondylitis. Generation of TCR beta libraries employed quantitative 5'-RACE incorporating molecular barcodes. TCRdb independently ran MiXCR on the 5' RACE reads; one entry per CDR3 protein. The sample lists fewer than 650,000 distinct CDR3 sequences, roughly 12% occurring once. Whole-study findings and limits: Disease-linked clones reportedly showed significant enrichment in matched ankylosing spondylitis synovial fluid. A CD8+ phenotype characterized the disease-linked clones, which were relatively rare in peripheral blood. What appeared characteristic of ankylosing spondylitis blood was a TCR beta motif of eight highly homologous variants.

This sequence was found in a male donor with ankylosing spondylitis. The gene calls are TRBV7-8 and TRBJ2-5; weak D call: TRBD1 (6 bases). The specimen sequenced was blood, either unsorted or a sorted T cell fraction (not recorded which). The CDR3 DNA reads as TGTGCCAGCAGCTTAGTTAGGGGGAGAGAGACCCAGTACTTC. This codes for CASSLVRGRETQYF.